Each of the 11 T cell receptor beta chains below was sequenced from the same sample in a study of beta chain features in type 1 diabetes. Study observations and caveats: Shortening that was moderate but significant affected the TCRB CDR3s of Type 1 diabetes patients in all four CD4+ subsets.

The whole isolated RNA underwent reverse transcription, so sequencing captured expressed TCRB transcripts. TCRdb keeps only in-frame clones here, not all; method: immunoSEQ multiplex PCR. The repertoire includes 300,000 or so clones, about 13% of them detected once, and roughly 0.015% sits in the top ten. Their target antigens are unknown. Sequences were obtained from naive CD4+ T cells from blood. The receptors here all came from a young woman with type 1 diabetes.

The CDR3 is CASSPGSPGEKLFF. The CDR3 DNA reads TGTGCCAGCTCTCCAGGATCCCCAGGCGAAAAACTGTTTTTT. The rearrangement joins TRBV18 to TRBJ1-4, with D uncertain. The length of the CDR3 is 14 residues. Per germline, CDR1 KGHSH and CDR2 LQKENI. V lost 6 bases and J 8 bases, leaving 16 bases between the germline ends. Full variable domain (missing parts from reference TRBV18 and TRBJ1-4): NAGVMQNPRHLVRRRGQEARLRCSPMKGHSHVYWYRQLPEEGLKFMVYLQKENIIDESGMPKERFSAEFPKEGPSILRIQQVVRGDSAAYFCASSPGSPGEKLFFGSGTQLSVL.

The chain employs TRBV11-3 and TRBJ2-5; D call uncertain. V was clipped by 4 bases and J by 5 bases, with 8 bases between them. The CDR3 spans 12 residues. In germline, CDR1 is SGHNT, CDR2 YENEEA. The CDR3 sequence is CASSSHTETQYF. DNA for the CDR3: TGTGCCAGCAGCTCCCACACGGAGACCCAGTACTTC.

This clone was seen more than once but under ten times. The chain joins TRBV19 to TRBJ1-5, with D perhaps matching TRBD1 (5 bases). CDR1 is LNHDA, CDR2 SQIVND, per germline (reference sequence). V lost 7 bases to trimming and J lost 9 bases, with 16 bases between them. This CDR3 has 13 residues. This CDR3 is CASIAGGTGPQHF. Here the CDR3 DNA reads TGTGCCAGTATAGCTGGGGGGACTGGGCCCCAGCATTTT.

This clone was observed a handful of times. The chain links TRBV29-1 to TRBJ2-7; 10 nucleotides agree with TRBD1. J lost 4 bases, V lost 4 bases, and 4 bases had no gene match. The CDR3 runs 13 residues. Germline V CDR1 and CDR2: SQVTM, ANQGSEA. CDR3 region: CSVGRQGAYEQYF. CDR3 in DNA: TGCAGCGTTGGGAGACAGGGGGCTTACGAGCAGTACTTC.

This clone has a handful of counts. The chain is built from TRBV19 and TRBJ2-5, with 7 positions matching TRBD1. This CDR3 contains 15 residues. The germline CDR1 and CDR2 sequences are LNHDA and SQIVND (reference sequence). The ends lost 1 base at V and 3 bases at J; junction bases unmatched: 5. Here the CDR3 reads CASSIGGTAKETQYF. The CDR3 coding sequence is TGTGCCAGTAGTATAGGGGGGACAGCTAAAGAGACCCAGTACTTC. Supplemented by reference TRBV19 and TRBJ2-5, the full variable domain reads DGGITQSPKYLFRKEGQNVTLSCEQNLNHDAMYWYRQDPGQGLRLIYYSQIVNDFQKGDIAEGYSVSREKKESFPLTVTSAQKNPTAFYLCASSIGGTAKETQYFGPGTRLLVL.

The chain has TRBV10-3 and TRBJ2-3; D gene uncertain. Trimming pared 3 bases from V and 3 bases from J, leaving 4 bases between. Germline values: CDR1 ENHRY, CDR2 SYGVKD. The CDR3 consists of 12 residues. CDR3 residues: CAISETTDTQYF. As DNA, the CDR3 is TGTGCCATCAGTGAAACAACAGATACGCAGTATTTT.

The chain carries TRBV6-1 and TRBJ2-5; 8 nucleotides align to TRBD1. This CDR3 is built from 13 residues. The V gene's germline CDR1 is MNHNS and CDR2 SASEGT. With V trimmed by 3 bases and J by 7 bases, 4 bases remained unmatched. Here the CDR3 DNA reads TGTGCCAGCAGTGAGACAGGGGCGAGGACCCAGTACTTC. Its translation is CASSETGARTQYF.

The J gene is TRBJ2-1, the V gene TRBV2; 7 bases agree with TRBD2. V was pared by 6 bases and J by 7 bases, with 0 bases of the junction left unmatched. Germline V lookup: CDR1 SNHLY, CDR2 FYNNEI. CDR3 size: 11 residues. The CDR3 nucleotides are TGTGCCAGCAGGGGGGGGAATGAGCAGTTCTTC. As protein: CASRGGNEQFF.

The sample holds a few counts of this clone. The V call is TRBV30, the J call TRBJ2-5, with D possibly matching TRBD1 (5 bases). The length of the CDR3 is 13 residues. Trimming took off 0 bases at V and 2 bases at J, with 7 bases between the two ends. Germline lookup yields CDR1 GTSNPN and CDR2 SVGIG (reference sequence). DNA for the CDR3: TGTGCCTGGAGTGTACAGGCTCAAGAGACCCAGTACTTC. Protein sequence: CAWSVQAQETQYF.

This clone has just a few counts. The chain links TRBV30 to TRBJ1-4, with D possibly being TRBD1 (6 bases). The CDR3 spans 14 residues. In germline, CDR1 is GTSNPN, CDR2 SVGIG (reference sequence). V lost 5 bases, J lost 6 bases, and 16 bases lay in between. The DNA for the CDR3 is TGTGCCTGGTATTCAGCAGGGGACGATGAAAAACTGTTTTTT. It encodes CAWYSAGDDEKLFF.

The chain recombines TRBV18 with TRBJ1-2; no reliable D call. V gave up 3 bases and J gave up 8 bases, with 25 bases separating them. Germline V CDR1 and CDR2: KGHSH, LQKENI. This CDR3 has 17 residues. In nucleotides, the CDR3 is TGTGCCAGCTCACCTGGGTTGCTGGGTACCATCGCGGGCGGCTACACCTTC. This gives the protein CASSPGLLGTIAGGYTF.